This is a list of T cell receptor beta chains from one sample in a study of OX40 agonist ivuxolimab in advanced cancers. Only in-frame clones appear in the TCRdb table, and some are missing; sequencing was by immunoSEQ multiplex PCR. This sample yields 80,000 to 100,000 clones, of which 90% to 95% are seen a single time; roughly 0.26% belongs to the top ten. The starting material was CD4+ or CD8+ T cells sorted from blood, obtained in a trial of the OX40 agonist ivuxolimab. These TCRs come from an adult with an advanced solid tumor such as melanoma, head and neck, liver or kidney cancer. Both conserved end residues are part of each CDR3. The D gene is left open where the match is weak. Only some rows state a clone size, as once, few, many or a class for expanded clones.

j_call v_call d_call clone_size cdr3_nt cdr3_aa
TRBJ2-4 TRBV28 NA NA TGTGCCAGCAGTCCCCCCCCGGGGGAGCTTCAGTACTTC CASSPPPGELQYF
TRBJ1-5 TRBV28 TRBD1 NA TGTGCCAGCATACCCGGGGACAGGGGAAATCAGCCCCAGCATTTT CASIPGDRGNQPQHF
TRBJ2-3 TRBV27 NA NA TGTGCCAGCAGCACCTACCGACACTCAGGGAGCACAGATACGCAGTATTTT CASSTYRHSGSTDTQYF
TRBJ1-2 TRBV19 TRBD1 NA TGTGCCAGTAGGGGGACAGGCTCCTTAAACTATGGCTACACCTTC CASRGTGSLNYGYTF
TRBJ2-7 TRBV30 TRBD1 NA TGTGCCTGGAGTGGTTCTCAGACAGGGGTTTACGAGCAGTACTTC CAWSGSQTGVYEQYF
TRBJ1-5 TRBV4-1 NA NA TGCGCCAGCAGCCCGTCGGGACCTTACGGGGGGGCCCAGCATTTT CASSPSGPYGGAQHF
TRBJ2-1 TRBV29-1 NA NA TGCAGCGTTGCAGAACTAAGCTCCTACAATGAGCAGTTCTTC CSVAELSSYNEQFF
TRBJ1-6 TRBV6-5 NA NA TGTGCCAGCAGTTACCGGGACCTTTCACCCCTCCACTTT CASSYRDLSPLHF
TRBJ1-2 TRBV28 NA NA TGTGCCAGCAGTTTAGGGGGGGCTCGGTATGGCTACACCTTC CASSLGGARYGYTF
TRBJ2-1 TRBV7-3 NA NA TGTGCCAGCAGCTCCACCTGGAACAATGAGCAGTTCTTC CASSSTWNNEQFF
TRBJ2-1 TRBV7-2 NA NA TGTGCCAGCAGTCCGGGGTTTGGTGAGCAGTTCTTC CASSPGFGEQFF
TRBJ1-1 TRBV21-1 NA NA TGTGCCAGCAGCAAAGCACTAAGTTTGAACACTGAAGCTTTCTTT CASSKALSLNTEAFF
TRBJ2-5 TRBV11-3 NA NA TGTGCCAGCAGCCCCCGTGTCGGGGGGACCCAGTACTTC CASSPRVGGTQYF
TRBJ1-1 TRBV30 NA NA TGTGCCTGGACTGCCGAGGGGGGATACACTGAAGCTTTCTTT CAWTAEGGYTEAFF
TRBJ1-2 TRBV30 NA NA TGTGCCTGGAGTAGAGACAGGCCCTATGGCTACACCTTC CAWSRDRPYGYTF
TRBJ1-5 TRBV6-1 NA NA TGTGCCAGCAGTGGGGCAGGGGCAAGTCAGCCCCAGCATTTT CASSGAGASQPQHF
TRBJ2-5 TRBV27 NA once TGTGCCAGCAGTTTACCAGGGGCAGAGACCCAGTACTTC CASSLPGAETQYF
TRBJ1-5 TRBV6-5 NA few TGTGCCAGCAGTTATAGGGTGTTGGGGGATCAGCCCCAGCATTTT CASSYRVLGDQPQHF
TRBJ1-2 TRBV5-1 NA NA TGCGCCAGCAGCTCCGGGACATTGACGCATGGCTACACCTTC CASSSGTLTHGYTF
TRBJ2-3 TRBV4-3 TRBD1 NA TGCGCCAGCAGCCAAGATCGCAGGGGGGATACGCAGTATTTT CASSQDRRGDTQYF
TRBJ1-5 TRBV30 NA NA TGTGCCTGGAGTGGTCCCGGGACTGGGGGCAATCAGCCCCAGCATTTT CAWSGPGTGGNQPQHF
TRBJ2-1 TRBV7-3 NA NA TGTGCCAGCAGCTTAACCAATGAGCAGTTCTTC CASSLTNEQFF
TRBJ1-6 TRBV5-4 NA NA TGTGCCAGCAGCTTGAGGCGAGGGGTAAATTCACCCCTCCACTTT CASSLRRGVNSPLHF
TRBJ2-3 TRBV7-2 NA once TGTGCCAGCAGCTTTGAGGTGTCAGATACGCAGTATTTT CASSFEVSDTQYF
TRBJ1-1 TRBV7-6 NA NA TGTGCCAGCAGCTTAGTTGCAGGGAACACTGAAGCTTTCTTT CASSLVAGNTEAFF
TRBJ2-5 TRBV29-1 TRBD1 NA TGCAGCGTTCAGGGGGCAGGCGAAGAGACCCAGTACTTC CSVQGAGEETQYF
TRBJ1-1 TRBV4-1 TRBD1 NA TGCGCCAGCAGCCAAGATCCCGGCACAGGGGGCTGGGGGGCTGAAGCTTTCTTT CASSQDPGTGGWGAEAFF
TRBJ1-1 TRBV19 TRBD1 NA TGTGCCAGTAGTATCACAGGGGTGAACACTGAAGCTTTCTTT CASSITGVNTEAFF
TRBJ2-3 TRBV7-9 TRBD2 NA TGTGCCAGCAGCTTGGCTAGCGGGAGGGTGGATACGCAGTATTTT CASSLASGRVDTQYF
TRBJ2-5 TRBV5-1 TRBD2 NA TGCGCCAGCAGCGTATCAGCGGGGGTGGAGACCCAGTACTTC CASSVSAGVETQYF
TRBJ2-3 TRBV28 TRBD2 NA TGTGCCAGCAGTTTTGGGCTAGCGGGATCTAGCACAGATACGCAGTATTTT CASSFGLAGSSTDTQYF
TRBJ2-1 TRBV29-1 TRBD2 NA TGCAGCGTTCCTCCCCCATTCGGACTAGCGGGATACAACGGGAATGAGCAGTTCTTC CSVPPPFGLAGYNGNEQFF
TRBJ1-2 TRBV28 TRBD1 NA TGTGCCAGCAGCCCCCGGACAGGCTATGGCTACACCTTC CASSPRTGYGYTF
TRBJ2-2 TRBV9 NA NA TGTGCCAGCAGCGTATCGCCGGACAGATTAACGGCCGGGGAGCTGTTTTTT CASSVSPDRLTAGELFF
TRBJ1-3 TRBV19 TRBD1 NA TGTGCCAGTATTGAGTGGGGGACAGGGTTTGGCTCTGGAAACACCATATATTTT CASIEWGTGFGSGNTIYF
TRBJ2-3 TRBV9 NA NA TGTGCCAGCAGCCCCAGGGCCTCGGCGGGGGCGTACACAGATACGCAGTATTTT CASSPRASAGAYTDTQYF
TRBJ1-5 TRBV30 NA NA TGTGCCTGGAGCCAGGGTAATCAGCCCCAGCATTTT CAWSQGNQPQHF
TRBJ2-3 TRBV4-3 TRBD2 once TGCGCCAGCAGCCAAGGCTGGGGCGGGGGGGACTATACGCAGTATTTT CASSQGWGGGDYTQYF
TRBJ1-4 TRBV9 NA NA TGTGCCAGCAGCGTAGCGTCCAGGCCTGAGGAACTGTTTTTT CASSVASRPEELFF
TRBJ1-5 TRBV6-5 NA NA TGTGCCAGCAGAGACACCGCCGATGGGCCCCAGCATTTT CASRDTADGPQHF
TRBJ1-5 TRBV30 NA NA TGTGCCTGGAGTGTTTCCTCGGGGATAAATCAGCCCCAGCATTTT CAWSVSSGINQPQHF
TRBJ2-7 TRBV7-2 TRBD2 NA TGTGCCAGCAGCTTTAGCGGGGGGGCCTACGAGCAGTACTTC CASSFSGGAYEQYF
TRBJ1-2 TRBV21-1 NA NA TGTGCCAGCAGCAAACCTCGAGGTTTCCGACAGGCGGCTAACTATGGCTACACCTTC CASSKPRGFRQAANYGYTF
TRBJ1-6 TRBV30 NA NA TGTGCCTGGATCAAGGGGAAATCGAGGAATTCACCCCTCCACTTT CAWIKGKSRNSPLHF
TRBJ1-4 TRBV6-5 NA few TGTGCCAGCAGTTACTTGAGGCTTAGGGGTGAAAAACTGTTTTTT CASSYLRLRGEKLFF